This TCR beta chain was observed in a study of T-cell reconstitution after alpha-beta-depleted transplantation in children. The germline gives CDR1 KGHSH, CDR2 LQKENI. The CDR3 covers 13 residues. V lost 5 bases and J 1 base, leaving 8 bases between the germline ends. During its preparation, the TCRbeta library received unique molecular identifiers. TCRdb ran MiXCR on the PCR reads and lists one entry per CDR3 protein. Here the sample spans around 78,000 distinct CDR3 sequences, approximately 7.3% being singletons. The rearrangement uses TRBV18 and TRBJ1-1; no clear D gene. This sequence was found in a human donor who donated a stem cell graft to a child with acute lymphoblastic leukemia. Sequenced material: PBMCs from the stem cell graft donor, taken from the stem cell graft. The CDR3 sequence is CASSDSRNTEAFF. CDR3 in DNA: TGTGCCAGCTCAGACTCGAGGAACACTGAAGCTTTCTTT.